The 24 T cell receptor beta chains presented below share a single source sample, sequenced in a study of T cell responses to AZD1222 COVID-19 vaccine. Measured with immunoSEQ multiplex PCR; TCRdb has only the in-frame clones, and not every one. The table records tens of thousands of clones, approximately 92% of them present only once. The sample consisted of peripheral blood, taken 28 days after the second AZD1222 dose. These receptors originate from an adult who received the AZD1222 COVID-19 vaccine.

The J gene is TRBJ2-5, the V gene TRBV5-1; possible D gene TRBD1, 6 bases. This CDR3 is 17 amino acids long. The germline V gene encodes CDR1 SGHRS and CDR2 YFSETQ. V gave up 4 bases and J gave up 9 bases, with 28 bases separating them. This chain's CDR3 is CASSPGGRGVRGVAQYF. CDR3 nucleotide sequence: TGCGCCAGCAGCCCTGGGGGCCGGGGAGTACGGGGAGTGGCCCAGTACTTC.

The chain couples TRBV5-1 to TRBJ2-3; D possibly corresponds to TRBD2 (5 bases). The V end was cut by 4 bases, the J end by 4 bases, with 13 bases between. This CDR3 is built from 14 residues. Germline loops: CDR1 SGHRS, CDR2 YFSETQ. CDR3 region: CASSKTNTADTQYF. CDR3 bases: TGCGCCAGCAGCAAGACTAATACCGCAGATACGCAGTATTTT.

The J gene is TRBJ1-6, the V gene TRBV2, with 11 bases fitting TRBD1. This CDR3 region has 15 residues. V was clipped by 6 bases and J by 10 bases; unmatched bases: 8. Per germline, CDR1 SNHLY and CDR2 FYNNEI. In nucleotides, the CDR3 is TGTGCCAGCAGCAGCCAGGGGACAGGGGGATCACCCCTCCACTTT. Translating gives CASSSQGTGGSPLHF.

The chain combines TRBV6-5 with TRBJ2-2; maybe TRBD2 (7 bases). The CDR3 extends over 15 amino acids. Germline CDR1 MNHEY, CDR2 SVGAGI. V lost 5 bases to trimming and J lost 5 bases, with 15 bases between them. This CDR3 is CASSPGGRRTGELFF. The CDR3 DNA follows: TGTGCCAGCAGTCCCGGGGGGCGAAGGACCGGGGAGCTGTTTTTT.

The V and J genes are TRBV12-5 and TRBJ1-1, with 7 nucleotides matching TRBD1. This CDR3 is 15 amino acids long. The ends lost 2 bases at V and 4 bases at J; junction bases unmatched: 7. Germline CDR1 is LGHNT and CDR2 is FRNRAP. The chain's CDR3 is CASGLPQGRGTEAFF. In DNA form, the CDR3 reads TGTGCTAGTGGTTTGCCACAGGGGCGCGGCACTGAAGCTTTCTTT.

This clone was detected only once. The chain carries TRBV4-2 and TRBJ2-3; 8 bases align to TRBD2. The germline V gene encodes CDR1 LGHNA and CDR2 YNFKEQ. CDR3 size: 15 residues. With V trimmed by 4 bases and J by 5 bases, 8 bases remained unmatched. The CDR3 DNA sequence: TGTGCCAGCAGCCCAGGAGGACTAGCCGAAGATACGCAGTATTTT. Translated, it gives CASSPGGLAEDTQYF.

The genes are TRBV3-1 (or the pseudogene TRBV3-2) and TRBJ1-6; TRBD1 matches 9 bases. Germline values: CDR1 LGHDT, CDR2 YNNKEL (reference sequence). The CDR3 runs 15 residues. V shed 5 bases and J 8 bases; nucleotides not matched to a gene: 7. The CDR3 DNA is TGTGCCAGCAGCGAAGGGACAGGGATTTATTCACCCCTCCACTTT. As protein: CASSEGTGIYSPLHF.

V is TRBV30 and J is TRBJ1-6; 7 positions match TRBD1. Germline lookup yields CDR1 GTSNPN and CDR2 SVGIG (reference sequence). The CDR3 runs 17 residues. Trimming removed 1 base from V and 1 base from J; junction bases left unmatched: 7. The DNA of the CDR3 is TGTGCCTGGAGTGCGCACAGGGGAACGTCCTATAATTCACCCCTCCACTTT. It specifies CAWSAHRGTSYNSPLHF.

The rearrangement uses TRBV2 and TRBJ2-7, with D perhaps given as TRBD1 or TRBD2 (5 bases each). Trimming removed 6 bases at V and 6 bases at J, with 15 bases between. CDR3 length: 13 residues. Germline CDR1 SNHLY, CDR2 FYNNEI. The CDR3 region has the DNA TGTGCCAGCAGCGGGGCGTTACCTCTCGAGCAGTACTTC. This gives the protein CASSGALPLEQYF.

CDR3 loop: CASSYGQGGEQYF. The CDR3, as DNA: TGTGCCAGCAGTTACGGACAGGGTGGCGAGCAGTACTTC. This rearrangement joins TRBV6-5 to TRBJ2-7, with TRBD1 matching over 8 bases. J gave up 6 bases and V 2 bases, and 3 bases lay outside the gene matches. CDR1 is MNHEY and CDR2 is SVGAGI in the germline V gene. The CDR3 sequence is 13 residues long.

The J gene is TRBJ2-1, the V gene TRBV2; 12 positions agree with TRBD2. Germline trimming cut 6 bases from V and 8 bases from J; bases unmatched to any gene: 8. Germline CDR1 reads SNHLY; CDR2 reads FYNNEI. The CDR3 runs 15 residues. The CDR3 DNA reads as TGTGCCAGCAGGGGTCGACTAGCGGGAGTGGATGAGCAGTTCTTC. It is translated as CASRGRLAGVDEQFF.

The chain recombines TRBV5-1 with TRBJ2-1; D unclear. Trimming shortened V by 4 bases and J by 5 bases, and 13 bases separated the two germline ends. This CDR3 spans 14 amino acids. Germline CDR1 SGHRS, CDR2 YFSETQ. The CDR3 region is CASSLAQANNEQFF. For the CDR3, the DNA is TGCGCCAGCAGCCTCGCCCAGGCCAACAATGAGCAGTTCTTC.

This clone was detected a few times. V is TRBV5-4 and J is TRBJ2-2; TRBD2 might be the D (5 bases). Germline V gene data show CDR1 as SGHNT and CDR2 as YYREEE (reference sequence). The CDR3 is made up of 16 amino acids. V was clipped by 0 bases and J by 0 bases, with 9 bases between them. In nucleotides, the CDR3 is TGTGCCAGCAGCTTGGTCGGGAACCCGAACACCGGGGAGCTGTTTTTT. As protein: CASSLVGNPNTGELFF. The whole variable domain, remainder taken from reference TRBV5-4 and TRBJ2-2, is ETGVTQSPTHLIKTRGQQVTLRCSSQSGHNTVSWYQQALGQGPQFIFQYYREEENGRGNFPPRFSGLQFPNYSSELNVNALELDDSALYLCASSLVGNPNTGELFFGEGSRLTVL.

The gene calls are TRBV9 and TRBJ1-1; D not resolved. Looked up from germline, CDR1 is SGDLS and CDR2 is YYNGEE. The V and J ends lost 1 base and 4 bases respectively, with 11 bases between them. The CDR3 runs to 14 residues. CDR3 protein: CASSVRREPTEAFF. In DNA form, the CDR3 reads TGTGCCAGCAGCGTACGTAGGGAGCCCACTGAAGCTTTCTTT.

This chain links TRBV2 with TRBJ2-3; unclear D gene. Between the trimmed V and J ends, which lost 6 bases and 2 bases, there was a span of 12 bases. Germline loops: CDR1 SNHLY, CDR2 FYNNEI. The CDR3 extends over 14 amino acids. This CDR3 reads CASRELTATDTQYF. CDR3 bases: TGTGCCAGCAGGGAGCTCACCGCCACAGATACGCAGTATTTT.

V gene TRBV19 combines with J gene TRBJ2-1; the D call may be TRBD1 or TRBD2 (5 bases each). The germline gives CDR1 LNHDA, CDR2 SQIVND (reference sequence). CDR3 length: 14 residues. The ends were cut back, 1 base at V and 5 bases at J, with 9 bases in the middle. The CDR3 spells CASSIVGPNNEQFF. The CDR3 nucleotides are TGTGCCAGTAGTATAGTGGGACCTAACAATGAGCAGTTCTTC. Full variable domain (rest looked up from reference TRBV19 and TRBJ2-1): DGGITQSPKYLFRKEGQNVTLSCEQNLNHDAMYWYRQDPGQGLRLIYYSQIVNDFQKGDIAEGYSVSREKKESFPLTVTSAQKNPTAFYLCASSIVGPNNEQFFGPGTRLTVL.

This clone showed up just once. The J gene is TRBJ1-2, the V gene TRBV6-5; TRBD1 is a possible D gene (5 bases). V lost 2 bases and J 8 bases, leaving 9 bases between the germline ends. This CDR3 is 12 amino acids long. Germline CDR1 and CDR2: MNHEY and SVGAGI. CDR3 nucleotides: TGTGCCAGCAGTTACGCAGGGAGCGGCTACACCTTC. The encoded protein is CASSYAGSGYTF.

The chain has TRBV18 and TRBJ1-5; TRBD1 aligns across 7 bases. This CDR3 comprises 14 residues. CDR1 and CDR2 from the germline V gene are KGHSH and LQKENI. J lost 9 bases, V lost 6 bases, and 11 bases had no gene match. Written as DNA, the CDR3 is TGTGCCAGCTCTCCCGGAGACAGGGCTGGGCCCCAGCATTTT. Its protein product is CASSPGDRAGPQHF.

The genes are TRBV19 and TRBJ1-5, with 8 nucleotides matching TRBD1. This CDR3 has 14 residues. CDR1 LNHDA and CDR2 SQIVND come from the germline V gene (reference sequence). V trimming: 4 bases; J trimming: 7 bases; junction bases outside the gene matches: 6. The CDR3 nucleotides read TGTGCCAGTAGTACACAGGGGGGAAGGCAGCCCCAGCATTTT. Protein: CASSTQGGRQPQHF. The full variable domain, rest sourced from reference TRBV19 and TRBJ1-5, is DGGITQSPKYLFRKEGQNVTLSCEQNLNHDAMYWYRQDPGQGLRLIYYSQIVNDFQKGDIAEGYSVSREKKESFPLTVTSAQKNPTAFYLCASSTQGGRQPQHFGDGTRLSIL.

The V and J genes are TRBV4-2 and TRBJ2-5, with 12 positions matching TRBD2. The V gene end was trimmed by 7 bases and the J gene end by 9 bases; junction bases not matched to a gene: 9. Per the germline V gene, CDR1 is LGHNA and CDR2 is YNFKEQ. The CDR3 loop spans 14 amino acids. CDR3 DNA sequence: TGTGCCAGCAAACTAGCGGGGGGCCTTGGGGCCCAGTACTTC. Its protein product is CASKLAGGLGAQYF.

The J gene is TRBJ2-7, the V gene TRBV4-3, with 10 bases lining up with TRBD1. CDR1 is LGHNA, CDR2 YSLEER, per germline. CDR3 length: 15 amino acids. V gave up 1 base and J gave up 5 bases; unmatched junction bases: 5. The CDR3 loop reads CASSQGRDRGHEQYF. The CDR3 nucleotides are TGCGCCAGCAGCCAAGGGCGGGACAGGGGACACGAGCAGTACTTC.

The chain recombines TRBV10-3 with TRBJ1-1; perhaps TRBD1 as D (6 bases). This CDR3 comprises 14 residues. V lost 3 bases and J lost 7, with 15 bases in between. Germline V gene lookup returns CDR1 ENHRY and CDR2 SYGVKD. The CDR3 DNA follows: TGTGCCATCAGTGAAGATATGACAGGAGATGAAGCTTTCTTT. Encoded protein: CAISEDMTGDEAFF.

V is TRBV12-3 or TRBV12-4 and J is TRBJ2-3; D not certain. The CDR3 extends over 13 amino acids. V was pared by 4 bases and J by 2 bases, with 7 bases between. CDR3 sequence: CASSSALTDTQYF. Here the CDR3 DNA reads TGTGCCAGCAGTTCTGCCCTCACAGATACGCAGTATTTT.

This chain uses TRBV9 with TRBJ2-5; D is perhaps TRBD2 (5 bases). Between the trimmed V and J ends, which lost 0 bases and 5 bases, there was a span of 11 bases. Germline V lookup: CDR1 SGDLS, CDR2 YYNGEE. The CDR3 is made up of 14 amino acids. This CDR3 is CASSVEPSPETQYF. The CDR3 DNA follows: TGTGCCAGCAGCGTAGAGCCTAGCCCCGAGACCCAGTACTTC.